The clone carrying this T cell receptor (beta chain) was observed at least ten times. Documented time point: persistent/refractory GD, antithyroid drugs over 5 years with positive TRAb. With RNA extracted from PBMCs as input, the TCR library was made. The entry originates in a study of regulatory T cells in long-lasting Graves disease. The CDR3 is 15 amino acids. The germline V gene encodes CDR1 LGHDT and CDR2 YNNKEL (reference sequence). V gave up 4 bases and J gave up 5 bases; unmatched junction bases: 9. Arm-PCR of CDR3 regions and iRepertoire HTBI primers were used to build TCR beta libraries. TCRdb analysed the multiplex PCR reads with MiXCR anew, one entry per CDR3 protein. This sample yields about 290,000 distinct CDR3 sequences, of which roughly a fifth are seen a single time; just over 55% belongs to the top ten.

The TCR was taken from a female donor with Graves disease. This material consisted of peripheral blood mononuclear cells (PBMCs), taken when the disease was refractory, from a patient treated with antithyroid drugs. The rearrangement uses TRBV3-1 and TRBJ2-7; 9 positions agree with TRBD1. The CDR3 DNA follows: TGTGCCAGCAGCCCGCACGGGACAGGGCAGCACGAGCAGTACTTC. Translated: CASSPHGTGQHEQYF.